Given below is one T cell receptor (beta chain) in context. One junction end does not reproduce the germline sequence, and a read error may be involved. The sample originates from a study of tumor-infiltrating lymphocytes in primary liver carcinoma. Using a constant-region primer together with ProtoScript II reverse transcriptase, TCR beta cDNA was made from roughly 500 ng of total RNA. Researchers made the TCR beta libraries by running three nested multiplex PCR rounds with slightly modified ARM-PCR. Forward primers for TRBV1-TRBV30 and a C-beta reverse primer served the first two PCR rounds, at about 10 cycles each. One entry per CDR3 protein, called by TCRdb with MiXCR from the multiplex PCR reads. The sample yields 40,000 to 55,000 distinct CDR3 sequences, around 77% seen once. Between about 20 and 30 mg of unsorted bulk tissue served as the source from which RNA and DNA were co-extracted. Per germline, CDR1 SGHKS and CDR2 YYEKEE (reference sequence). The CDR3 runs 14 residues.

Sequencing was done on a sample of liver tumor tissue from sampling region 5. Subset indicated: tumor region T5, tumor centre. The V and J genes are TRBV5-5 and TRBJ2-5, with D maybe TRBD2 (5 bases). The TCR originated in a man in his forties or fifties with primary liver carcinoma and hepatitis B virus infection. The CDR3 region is CASISKTKGETQYF. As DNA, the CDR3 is TGTGCCAGCATCTCGAAGACTAAGGGAGAGACCCAGTATTTC.